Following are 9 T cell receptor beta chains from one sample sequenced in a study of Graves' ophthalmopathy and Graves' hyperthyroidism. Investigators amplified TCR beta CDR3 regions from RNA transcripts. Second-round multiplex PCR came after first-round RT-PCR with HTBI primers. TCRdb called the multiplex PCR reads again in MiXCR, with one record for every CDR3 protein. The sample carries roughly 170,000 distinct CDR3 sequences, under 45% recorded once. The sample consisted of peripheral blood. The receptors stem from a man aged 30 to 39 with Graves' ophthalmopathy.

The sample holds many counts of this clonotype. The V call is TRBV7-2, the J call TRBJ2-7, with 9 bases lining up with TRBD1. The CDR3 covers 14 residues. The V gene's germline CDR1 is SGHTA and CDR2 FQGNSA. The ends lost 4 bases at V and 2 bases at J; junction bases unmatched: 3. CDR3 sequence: CASSSDRGPYEQYF. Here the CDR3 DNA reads TGTGCCAGCAGCTCGGACAGGGGCCCCTACGAGCAGTACTTC.

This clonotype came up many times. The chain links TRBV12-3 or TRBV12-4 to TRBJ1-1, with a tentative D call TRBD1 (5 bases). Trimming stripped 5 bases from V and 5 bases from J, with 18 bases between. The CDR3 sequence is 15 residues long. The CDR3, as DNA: TGTGCCAGCAGTGCCCGGACCGGGGGGATTACTGAAGCTTTCTTT. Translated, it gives CASSARTGGITEAFF.

The CDR3 here is CSARGKALGQTYSFHEQYF. Written as DNA, the CDR3 is TGCAGTGCTAGGGGAAAGGCTTTAGGACAGACCTATTCTTTCCACGAGCAGTACTTC. The chain joins TRBV20-1 to TRBJ2-7, with D possibly TRBD1 on 6 matching bases. The ends were cut back, 3 bases at V and 5 bases at J, with 32 bases in the middle. This CDR3 region has 19 residues. Germline CDR1 and CDR2: DFQATT and SNEGSKA (reference sequence).

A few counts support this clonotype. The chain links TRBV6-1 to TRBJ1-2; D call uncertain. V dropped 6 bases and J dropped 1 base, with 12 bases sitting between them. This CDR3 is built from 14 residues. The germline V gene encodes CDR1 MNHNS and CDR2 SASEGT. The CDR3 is CASRRAGVNYGYTF. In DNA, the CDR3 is TGTGCCAGCAGGAGGGCAGGCGTTAACTATGGCTACACCTTC.

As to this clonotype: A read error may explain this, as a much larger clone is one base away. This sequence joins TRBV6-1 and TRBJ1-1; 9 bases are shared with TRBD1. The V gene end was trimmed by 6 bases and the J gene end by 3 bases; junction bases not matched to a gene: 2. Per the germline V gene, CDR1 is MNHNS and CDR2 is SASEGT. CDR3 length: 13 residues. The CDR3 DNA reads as TGTGCCAGCAGCTGGGACAGGGACACTGAAGCTTTCTTT. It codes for CASSWDRDTEAFF.

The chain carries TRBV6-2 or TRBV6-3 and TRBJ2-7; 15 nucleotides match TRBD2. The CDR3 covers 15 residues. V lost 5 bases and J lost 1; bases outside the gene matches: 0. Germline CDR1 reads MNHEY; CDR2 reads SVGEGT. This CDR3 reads CASSGTSGRSYEQYF. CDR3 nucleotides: TGTGCCAGCAGTGGGACTAGCGGGAGGTCCTACGAGCAGTACTTC.

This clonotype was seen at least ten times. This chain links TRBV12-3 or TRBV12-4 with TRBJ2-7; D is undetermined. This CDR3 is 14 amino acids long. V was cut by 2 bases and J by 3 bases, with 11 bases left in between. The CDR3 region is CASSLRRFIYEQYF. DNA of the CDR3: TGTGCCAGCAGTTTAAGGCGGTTCATCTACGAGCAGTACTTC.

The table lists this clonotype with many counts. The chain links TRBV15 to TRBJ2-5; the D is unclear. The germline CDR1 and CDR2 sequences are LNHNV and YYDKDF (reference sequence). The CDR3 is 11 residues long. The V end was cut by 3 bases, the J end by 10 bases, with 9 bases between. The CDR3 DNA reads TGTGCCACCAGCAGGGCGGTGGTCCAGTACTTC. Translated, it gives CATSRAVVQYF.

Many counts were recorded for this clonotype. The CDR3 spells CASSESARGQETQYF. CDR3 bases: TGTGCCAGCAGTGAATCGGCCAGGGGCCAAGAGACCCAGTACTTC. The rearrangement joins TRBV6-1 to TRBJ2-5; TRBD1 might be the D (6 bases). Germline CDR1 and CDR2: MNHNS and SASEGT. The germline V and J ends were trimmed by 2 bases and 1 base, with 11 bases remaining between them. The CDR3 sequence is 15 residues long.